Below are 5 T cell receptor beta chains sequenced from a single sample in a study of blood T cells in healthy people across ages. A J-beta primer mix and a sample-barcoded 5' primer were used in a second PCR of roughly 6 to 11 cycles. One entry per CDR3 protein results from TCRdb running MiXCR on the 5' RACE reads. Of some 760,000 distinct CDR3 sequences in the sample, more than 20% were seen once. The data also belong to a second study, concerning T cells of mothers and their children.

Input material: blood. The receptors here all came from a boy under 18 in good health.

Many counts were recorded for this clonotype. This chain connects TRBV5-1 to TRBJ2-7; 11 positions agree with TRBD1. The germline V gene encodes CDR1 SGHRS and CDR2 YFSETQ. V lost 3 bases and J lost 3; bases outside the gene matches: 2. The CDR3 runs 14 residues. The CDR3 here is CASSSGTGGYEQYF. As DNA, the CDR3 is TGCGCCAGCAGCTCCGGGACAGGGGGCTACGAGCAGTACTTC.

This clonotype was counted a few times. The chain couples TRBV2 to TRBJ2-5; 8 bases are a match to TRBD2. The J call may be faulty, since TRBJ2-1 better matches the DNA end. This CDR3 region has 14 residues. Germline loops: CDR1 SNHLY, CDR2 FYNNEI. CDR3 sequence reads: CASSEGGTRAEQFF. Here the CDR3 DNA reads TGTGCCAGCAGTGAGGGTGGGACTAGGGCTGAGCAGTTCTTC.

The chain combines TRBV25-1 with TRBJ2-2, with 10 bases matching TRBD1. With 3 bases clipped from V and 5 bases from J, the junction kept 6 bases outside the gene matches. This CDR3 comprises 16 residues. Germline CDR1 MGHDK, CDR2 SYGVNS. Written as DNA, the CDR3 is TGTGCCAGCAGTGAGATGACAGGGGGCTTTACCGGGGAGCTGTTTTTT. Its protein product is CASSEMTGGFTGELFF.

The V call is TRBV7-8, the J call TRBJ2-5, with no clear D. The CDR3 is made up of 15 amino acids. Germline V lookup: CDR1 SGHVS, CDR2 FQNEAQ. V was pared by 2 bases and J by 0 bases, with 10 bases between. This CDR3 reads CASSLRRPYQETQYF. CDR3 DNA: TGTGCCAGCAGCTTACGCAGGCCCTACCAAGAGACCCAGTACTTC.

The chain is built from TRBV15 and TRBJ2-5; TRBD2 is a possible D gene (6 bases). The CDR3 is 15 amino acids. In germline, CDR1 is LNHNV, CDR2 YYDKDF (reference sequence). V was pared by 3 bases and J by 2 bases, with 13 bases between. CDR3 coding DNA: TGTGCCACCAGCAGGTCCATAGCGGATCAAGAGACCCAGTACTTC. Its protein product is CATSRSIADQETQYF.